A single T cell receptor (beta chain) is shown here with its context. Antigen: not known. The sample belongs to a study of cytotoxic CD8 clonotypes in ibrutinib-treated CLL. General study findings and limits: The study found clonality rose at ibrutinib response, then fell toward baseline at progression. Patients showed higher baseline clonality than age-matched healthy donors, and it tracked circulating CD8+ T-cell counts.

The protocol was immunoSEQ multiplex PCR, while the TCRdb copy is restricted to in-frame clones and leaves out a portion. The top ten hold around 4.5% of the sample, which has about 160,000 clones, about 80% seen once. The sequence was obtained from a human donor with chronic lymphocytic leukemia. This specimen consisted of PBMCs, obtained after 24 months of ibrutinib treatment.

DNA of the CDR3: TGCGCCAGCAGCTTGAGGGAGGGCGACAATCAGCCCCAGCATTTT. It specifies CASSLREGDNQPQHF. V and J are TRBV5-1 and TRBJ1-5, with unresolved D. CDR1 is SGHRS, CDR2 YFSETQ, per germline. Trimming shortened V by 1 base and J by 3 bases, and 11 bases separated the two germline ends. The CDR3 is 15 residues long.